Shown below are 7 T cell receptor beta chains from a single sample sequenced in a study of T cell repertoires in cytomegalovirus infection. Their antigens remain unidentified. Each CDR3 protein is one row after TCRdb ran MiXCR on the reads. The table has hundreds of thousands of distinct CDR3 sequences, 29% seen once; the top ten hold 20%. The sequencing used cultured PBMCs, collected from culture after CMV antigen stimulation. These receptors originate from a human donor in good health (CMV status not recorded). Some clones in this sample may be carry-over from other donors' samples.

This clonotype was seen a handful of times. The rearrangement uses TRBV7-8 and TRBJ2-7, with no clear D. The germline V and J ends were trimmed by 3 bases and 0 bases, with 9 bases remaining between them. The CDR3 covers 14 residues. CDR1 is SGHVS and CDR2 is FQNEAQ in the germline V gene. CDR3 sequence reads: CASSFVASSYEQYF. DNA of the CDR3: TGTGCCAGCAGCTTTGTCGCGAGCTCCTACGAGCAGTACTTC.

The chain has TRBV5-1 and TRBJ1-6; tentatively, D is TRBD1 (5 bases). The CDR3 consists of 15 residues. CDR1 is SGHRS and CDR2 is YFSETQ in the germline V gene. The germline V and J ends were trimmed by 4 bases and 12 bases, with 20 bases remaining between them. The DNA of the CDR3 is TGCGCCAGCAGCCATTGGGACGGAGGTTCGGAACCCCTCCACTTT. It is translated as CASSHWDGGSEPLHF.

The V call is TRBV6-5, the J call TRBJ2-7; 12 nucleotides align to TRBD1. The V gene end was trimmed by 2 bases and the J gene end by 6 bases; junction bases not matched to a gene: 2. Germline V gives CDR1 MNHEY, CDR2 SVGAGI. The CDR3 is made up of 14 amino acids. This chain's CDR3 is CASSYPGQGAEQYF. The CDR3 region has the DNA TGTGCCAGCAGTTACCCGGGACAGGGGGCCGAGCAGTACTTC.

The gene calls are TRBV12-5 and TRBJ1-1; D call uncertain. The V gene lost 1 base and the J gene lost 4 bases, with 10 bases spanning the gap. Per germline, CDR1 LGHNT and CDR2 FRNRAP. This CDR3 spans 14 amino acids. CDR3 loop: CASGLGGQTTEAFF. The CDR3 nucleotides are TGTGCTAGTGGTTTGGGAGGCCAGACCACTGAAGCTTTCTTT.

The chain uses TRBV20-1 and TRBJ2-1; 9 positions match TRBD1. This CDR3 has 14 amino acids. Germline V gene lookup returns CDR1 DFQATT and CDR2 SNEGSKA (reference sequence). J lost 7 bases, V lost 1 base, and 5 bases had no gene match. The chain's CDR3 is CSARVGTGQNEQFF. CDR3 sequence (DNA): TGCAGTGCTAGAGTTGGGACAGGGCAGAATGAGCAGTTCTTC.

This clonotype was found a few times. The chain carries TRBV20-1 and TRBJ2-7, with D maybe TRBD1 (6 bases). The germline V and J ends were trimmed by 5 bases and 3 bases, with 23 bases remaining between them. Germline V CDR1 and CDR2: DFQATT, SNEGSKA (reference sequence). The CDR3 has 16 amino acids. CDR3 in amino acids: CSASLRGQFPIYEQYF. The CDR3 DNA follows: TGCAGTGCTTCATTAAGGGGACAATTTCCGATCTACGAGCAGTACTTC.

This sequence joins TRBV7-2 and TRBJ2-1, with D possibly TRBD2 on 6 matching bases. V lost 5 bases and J 5 bases, leaving 13 bases between the germline ends. Germline assignment: CDR1 SGHTA and CDR2 FQGNSA. The CDR3 has 14 amino acids. For the CDR3, the DNA is TGTGCCAGCAGCCGACCGACTAGTCACAATGAGCAGTTCTTC. Protein: CASSRPTSHNEQFF.